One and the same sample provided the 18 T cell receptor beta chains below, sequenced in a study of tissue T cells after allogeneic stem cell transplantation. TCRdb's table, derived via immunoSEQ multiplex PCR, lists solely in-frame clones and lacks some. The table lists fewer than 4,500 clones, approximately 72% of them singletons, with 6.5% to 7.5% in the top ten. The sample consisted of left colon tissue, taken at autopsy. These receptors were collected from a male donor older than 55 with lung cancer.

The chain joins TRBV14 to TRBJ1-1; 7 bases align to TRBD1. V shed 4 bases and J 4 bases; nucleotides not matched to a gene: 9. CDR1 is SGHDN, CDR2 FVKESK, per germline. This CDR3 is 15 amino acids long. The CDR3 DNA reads TGTGCCAGCAGCCTCCTCCGGACAGGAGGCACTGAAGCTTTCTTT. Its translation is CASSLLRTGGTEAFF. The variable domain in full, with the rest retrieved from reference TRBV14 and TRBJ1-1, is EAGVTQFPSHSVIEKGQTVTLRCDPISGHDNLYWYRRVMGKEIKFLLHFVKESKQDESGMPNNRFLAERTGGTYSTLKVQPAELEDSGVYFCASSLLRTGGTEAFFGQGTRLTVV.

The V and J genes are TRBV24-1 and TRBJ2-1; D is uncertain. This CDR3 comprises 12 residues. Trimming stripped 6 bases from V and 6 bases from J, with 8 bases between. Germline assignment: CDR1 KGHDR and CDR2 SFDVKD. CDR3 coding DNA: TGTGCCACCAGTTCACAGACCAATGAGCAGTTCTTC. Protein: CATSSQTNEQFF.

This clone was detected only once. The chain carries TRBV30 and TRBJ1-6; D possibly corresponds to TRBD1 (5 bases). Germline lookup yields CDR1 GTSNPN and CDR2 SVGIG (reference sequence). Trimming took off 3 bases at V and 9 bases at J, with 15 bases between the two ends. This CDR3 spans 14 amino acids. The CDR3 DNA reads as TGTGCCTGGAGCCAGACCGGGACCGGTTCACCCCTCCACTTT. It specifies CAWSQTGTGSPLHF.

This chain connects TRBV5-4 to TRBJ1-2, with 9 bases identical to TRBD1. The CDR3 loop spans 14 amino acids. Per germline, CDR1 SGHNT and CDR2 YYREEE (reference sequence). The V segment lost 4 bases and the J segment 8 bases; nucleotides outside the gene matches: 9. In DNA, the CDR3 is TGTGCCAGCAGCCCCAGGACAGGGGAGGGAGGCTACACCTTC. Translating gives CASSPRTGEGGYTF.

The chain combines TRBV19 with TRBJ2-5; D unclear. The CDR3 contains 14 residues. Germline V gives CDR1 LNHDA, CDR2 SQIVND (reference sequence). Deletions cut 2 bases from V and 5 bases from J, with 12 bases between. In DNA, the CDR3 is TGTGCCAGTAGTATAACCTCCTCCTGGGAGACCCAGTACTTC. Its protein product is CASSITSSWETQYF.

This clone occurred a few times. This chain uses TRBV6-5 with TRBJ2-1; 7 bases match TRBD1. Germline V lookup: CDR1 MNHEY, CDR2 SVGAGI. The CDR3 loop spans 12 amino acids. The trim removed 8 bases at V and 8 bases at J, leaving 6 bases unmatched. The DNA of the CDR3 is TGTGCCAGCGCACCGACAGGGTATGAGCAGTTCTTC. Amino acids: CASAPTGYEQFF.

DNA for the CDR3: TGTGCCAGCAGACTGAGGGACGAGCAGTACTTC. Its translation is CASRLRDEQYF. J is TRBJ2-7 and V is TRBV12-3 or TRBV12-4; TRBD2 is a possible D gene (5 bases). This CDR3 region has 11 residues. The V and J ends lost 6 bases and 5 bases respectively, with 8 bases between them.

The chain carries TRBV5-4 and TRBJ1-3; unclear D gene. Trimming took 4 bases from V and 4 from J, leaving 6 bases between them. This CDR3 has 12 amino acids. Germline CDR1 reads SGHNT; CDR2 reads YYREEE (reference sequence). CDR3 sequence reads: CASSQKGNTIYF. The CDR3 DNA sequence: TGTGCCAGCAGCCAAAAGGGAAACACCATATATTTT.

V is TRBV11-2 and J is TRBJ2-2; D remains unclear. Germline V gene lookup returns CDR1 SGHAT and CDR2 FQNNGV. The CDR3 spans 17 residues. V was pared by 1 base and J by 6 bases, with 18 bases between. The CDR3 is CASSLAPTPQLPGELFF. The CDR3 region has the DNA TGTGCCAGCAGCTTAGCGCCGACTCCCCAGCTCCCCGGGGAGCTGTTTTTT.

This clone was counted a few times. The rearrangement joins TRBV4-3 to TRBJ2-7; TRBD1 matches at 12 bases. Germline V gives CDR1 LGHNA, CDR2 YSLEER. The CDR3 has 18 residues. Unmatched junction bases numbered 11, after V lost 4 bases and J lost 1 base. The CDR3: CASSRTSPGQGASYEQYF. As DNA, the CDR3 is TGCGCCAGCAGCCGGACTTCCCCGGGACAGGGGGCTTCCTACGAGCAGTACTTC.

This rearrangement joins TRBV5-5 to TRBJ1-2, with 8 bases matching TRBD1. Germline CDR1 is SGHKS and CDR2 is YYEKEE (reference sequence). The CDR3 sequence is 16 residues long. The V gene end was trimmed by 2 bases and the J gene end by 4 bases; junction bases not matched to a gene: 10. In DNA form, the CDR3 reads TGTGCCAGCAGCTTACGGACAGGGCCCTTAGGCTATGGCTACACCTTC. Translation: CASSLRTGPLGYGYTF.

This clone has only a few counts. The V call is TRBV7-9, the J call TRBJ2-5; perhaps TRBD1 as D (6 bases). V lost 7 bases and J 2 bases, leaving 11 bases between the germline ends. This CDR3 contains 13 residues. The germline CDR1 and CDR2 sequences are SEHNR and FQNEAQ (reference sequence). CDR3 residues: CASTWGTQETQYF. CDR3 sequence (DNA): TGTGCCAGCACCTGGGGGACACAAGAGACCCAGTACTTC.

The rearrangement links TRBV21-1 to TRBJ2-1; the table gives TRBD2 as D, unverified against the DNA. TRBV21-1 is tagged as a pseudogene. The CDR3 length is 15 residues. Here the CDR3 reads CASSLLREGRFEQFF. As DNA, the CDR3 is TGTGCCAGCAGCCTTTTGAGGGAGGGGCGTTTTGAGCAGTTCTTC.

The CDR3 protein is CASNPIPNTEAFF. The CDR3 region has the DNA TGTGCCAGCAATCCGATTCCGAACACTGAAGCTTTCTTT. The V and J genes are TRBV2 and TRBJ1-1; no firm D call. This CDR3 is 13 amino acids long. In germline, CDR1 is SNHLY, CDR2 FYNNEI. The germline V and J ends were trimmed by 7 bases and 1 base, with 10 bases remaining between them.

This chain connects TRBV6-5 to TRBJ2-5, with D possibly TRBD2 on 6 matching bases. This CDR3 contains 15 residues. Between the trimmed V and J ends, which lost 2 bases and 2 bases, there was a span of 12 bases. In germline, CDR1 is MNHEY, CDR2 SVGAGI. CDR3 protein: CASSYEGRKQETQYF. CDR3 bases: TGTGCCAGCAGTTACGAAGGGAGGAAACAAGAGACCCAGTACTTC.

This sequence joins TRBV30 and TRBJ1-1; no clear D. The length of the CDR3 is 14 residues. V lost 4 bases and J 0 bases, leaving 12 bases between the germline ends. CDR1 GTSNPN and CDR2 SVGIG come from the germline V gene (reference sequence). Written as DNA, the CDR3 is TGTGCCTGGAATGGAGGCCAGGTGAACACTGAAGCTTTCTTT. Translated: CAWNGGQVNTEAFF.

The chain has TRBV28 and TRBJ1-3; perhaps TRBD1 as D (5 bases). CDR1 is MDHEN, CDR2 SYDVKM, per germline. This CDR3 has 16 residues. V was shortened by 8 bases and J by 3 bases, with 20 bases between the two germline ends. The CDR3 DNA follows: TGTGCCAGCCTGGGGCAGACGGCGGGTGGTGGAAACACCATATATTTT. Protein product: CASLGQTAGGGNTIYF.

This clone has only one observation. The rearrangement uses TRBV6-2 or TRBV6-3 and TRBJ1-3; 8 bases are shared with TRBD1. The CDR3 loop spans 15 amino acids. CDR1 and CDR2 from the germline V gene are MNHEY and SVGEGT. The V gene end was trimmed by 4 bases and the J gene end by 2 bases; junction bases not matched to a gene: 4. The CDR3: CASSSGTGAGNTIYF. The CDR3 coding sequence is TGTGCCAGCAGTTCAGGGACAGGAGCTGGAAACACCATATATTTT.